This T cell receptor beta chain was captured by sequencing in a study of monozygotic twins with inflammatory bowel disease. Findings and caveats of the study: Researchers report that IBD patients shared fewer clonotypes with others than healthy twins, especially amid disease activity.

Germline CDR1 is MNHEY and CDR2 is SVGEGT. This CDR3 is built from 19 residues. With respect to this clonotype: Its cognate antigen is unknown.

TCR libraries each used 3500 ng of total RNA. UMIs with a 6-nucleotide sample barcode were added by template switching. No DNA is given; TCRdb re-called the 5' RACE reads and lists each CDR3 protein once. The table lists 440,000 or so distinct CDR3 sequences. The chain is built from TRBV6-2 or TRBV6-3 and TRBJ1-5; TCRdb names TRBD1, which stays unverified in the absence of DNA. The sequenced sample was blood. The sequence came from a human donor with ulcerative colitis or Crohn's disease, or a healthy co-twin of an affected twin (not recorded which). The CDR3 is CASSSARQGFGGGNQPQHF.